This T cell receptor (beta chain) was profiled in a study of T-cell reconstitution after alpha-beta-depleted transplantation in children. Researchers prepared the TCRbeta library using unique molecular identifiers, the study reports. TCRdb reprocessed the PCR reads with MiXCR, giving one entry per CDR3 protein. This table holds about 500,000 distinct CDR3 sequences, roughly 33% found once. Deletions cut 5 bases from V and 3 bases from J, with 16 bases between. The CDR3 is 14 residues long. CDR1 is GTSNPN, CDR2 SVGIG, per germline (reference sequence). The material was PBMCs from the stem cell graft donor, obtained from the stem cell graft. This chain joins TRBV30 and TRBJ1-1, with D unresolved. The TCR sequence derives from a human donor who donated a stem cell graft to a child with aplastic anemia. CDR3 amino acids: CAWCNTLSDTEAFF. The CDR3 DNA reads TGTGCCTGGTGCAACACCCTCTCTGACACTGAAGCTTTCTTT.